This T cell receptor (beta chain) emerged from a study of technical replicates of blood from a few donors. Repertoires were generated with immunoSEQ multiplex PCR, while TCRdb's copy carries only in-frame clones and drops some. Found here are around 93,000 clones, around 95% of them singletons; the top ten hold around 0.3%. The source is a human donor in good health. The material sequenced was T cells isolated from PBMCs.

CDR3 sequence: CASSFGVGGTEETQYF. The CDR3, as DNA: TGTGCCAGCAGTTTTGGTGTGGGAGGTACGGAAGAGACCCAGTACTTC. The rearrangement links TRBV27 to TRBJ2-5; D possibly corresponds to TRBD2 (6 bases). The CDR3 has 16 residues. Trimming shortened V by 3 bases and J by 3 bases, and 17 bases separated the two germline ends. The germline gives CDR1 MNHEY, CDR2 SMNVEV (reference sequence).